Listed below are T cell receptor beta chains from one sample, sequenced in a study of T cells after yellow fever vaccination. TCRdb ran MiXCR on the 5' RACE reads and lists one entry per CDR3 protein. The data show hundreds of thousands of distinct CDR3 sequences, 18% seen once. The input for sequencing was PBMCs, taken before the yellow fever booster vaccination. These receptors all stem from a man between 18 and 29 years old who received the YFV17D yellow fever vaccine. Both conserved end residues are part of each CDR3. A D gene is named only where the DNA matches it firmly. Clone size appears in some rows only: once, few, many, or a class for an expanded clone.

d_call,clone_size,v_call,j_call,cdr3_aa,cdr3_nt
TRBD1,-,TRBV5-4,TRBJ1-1,CASTGQGGMNTEAFF,TGTGCCAGTACGGGACAGGGAGGGATGAACACTGAAGCTTTCTTT
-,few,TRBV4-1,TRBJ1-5,CASSEQTRDNNQPQHF,TGCGCCAGCAGCGAACAGACCCGGGACAACAATCAGCCCCAGCATTTT
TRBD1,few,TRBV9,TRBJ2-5,CASSETGVETQYF,TGTGCCAGCAGCGAGACAGGGGTTGAGACCCAGTACTTC
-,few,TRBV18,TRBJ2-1,CASSELGQSQNNEQFF,TGTGCCAGCTCGGAATTAGGGCAGTCCCAAAACAATGAGCAGTTCTTC
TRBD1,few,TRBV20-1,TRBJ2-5,CSASNRGLGTQYF,TGCAGTGCTAGCAACAGGGGGCTAGGGACCCAGTACTTC
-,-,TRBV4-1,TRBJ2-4,CASSQPRGAIQYF,TGCGCCAGCAGCCAACCAAGGGGGGCCATTCAGTACTTC
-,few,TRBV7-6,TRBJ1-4,CASSRGFNEKLFF,TGTGCCAGCAGCCGTGGTTTTAATGAAAAACTGTTTTTT
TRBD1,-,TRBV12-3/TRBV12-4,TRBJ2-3,CASRDRGSTDTQYF,TGTGCCAGCAGGGACAGGGGTAGCACAGATACGCAGTATTTT
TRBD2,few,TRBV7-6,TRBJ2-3,CASSWTSGPTDTQYF,TGTGCCAGCAGCTGGACTAGCGGACCCACAGATACGCAGTATTTT
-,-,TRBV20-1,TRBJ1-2,CSARLQSEGHYGYTF,TGCAGTGCTAGACTCCAGTCTGAGGGACACTATGGCTACACCTTC
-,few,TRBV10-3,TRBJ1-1,CAMAGGVGTEAFF,TGTGCCATGGCCGGCGGGGTGGGCACTGAAGCTTTCTTT
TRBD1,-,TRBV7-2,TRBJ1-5,CASTLRTGGRQPQHF,TGTGCCAGCACCCTCAGGACAGGGGGAAGGCAGCCCCAGCATTTT
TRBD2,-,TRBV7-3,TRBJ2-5,CASSSAGTSGRGETQYF,TGTGCCAGCAGCTCCGCCGGGACTAGCGGGAGAGGGGAGACCCAGTACTTC
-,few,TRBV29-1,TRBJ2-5,CSVDGIEETQYF,TGCAGCGTTGATGGGATTGAAGAGACCCAGTACTTC
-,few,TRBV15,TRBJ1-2,CATSRDRIYGYTF,TGTGCCACCAGCAGAGACAGGATCTATGGCTACACCTTC
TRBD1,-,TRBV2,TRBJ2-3,CASRNTGGFGTDTQYF,TGTGCCAGCAGGAACACAGGGGGCTTCGGAACAGATACGCAGTATTTT
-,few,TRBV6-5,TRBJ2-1,CASSYQGPINEQFF,TGTGCCAGCAGTTACCAGGGTCCTATTAATGAGCAGTTCTTC
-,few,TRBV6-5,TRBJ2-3,CASGRDTQYF,TGTGCCAGCGGTAGGGATACGCAGTATTTT
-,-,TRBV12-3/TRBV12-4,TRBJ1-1,CASSLSARWAFF,TGTGCCAGCAGTTTGTCCGCACGGTGGGCTTTCTTT
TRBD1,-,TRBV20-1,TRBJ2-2,CSARAVGQGGGELFF,TGCAGTGCTAGAGCTGTCGGACAGGGGGGCGGGGAGCTGTTTTTT
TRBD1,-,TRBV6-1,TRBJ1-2,CASSEIGDRGGGYTF,TGTGCCAGCAGTGAAATCGGGGACAGGGGAGGTGGCTACACCTTC
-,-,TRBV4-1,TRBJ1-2,CASSQGTEGYGYTF,TGCGCCAGCAGCCAAGGGACAGAAGGCTATGGCTACACCTTC
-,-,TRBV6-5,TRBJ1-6,CASRTGPHGARLHF,TGTGCCAGCAGAACCGGCCCCCACGGGGCGCGCCTCCACTTT
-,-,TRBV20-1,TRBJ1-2,CSASQTGHRGYTF,TGCAGTGCTTCGCAGACAGGCCATAGAGGGTACACCTTC
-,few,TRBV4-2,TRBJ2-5,CASSQDSGKETQYF,TGTGCCAGCAGCCAAGACAGTGGCAAAGAGACCCAGTACTTC
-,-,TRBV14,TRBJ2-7,CASSPPGRASEQYF,TGTGCCAGCAGCCCTCCCGGTCGGGCCTCCGAGCAGTACTTC
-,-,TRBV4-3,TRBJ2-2,CASSQDWGATGELFF,TGCGCCAGCAGCCAAGATTGGGGGGCGACCGGGGAGCTGTTTTTT
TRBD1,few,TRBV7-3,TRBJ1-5,CASSFTGGSHQPQHF,TGTGCCAGCAGCTTTACAGGGGGGTCGCATCAGCCCCAGCATTTT
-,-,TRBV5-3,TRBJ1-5,CARRKEWEPQHF,TGTGCCAGAAGGAAAGAATGGGAGCCCCAGCATTTT
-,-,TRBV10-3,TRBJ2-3,CAISEQSSTDTQYF,TGTGCCATCAGTGAACAGAGTAGTACAGATACGCAGTATTTT
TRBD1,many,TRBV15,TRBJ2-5,CATSSDLRTGGIQETQYF,TGTGCCACCAGCAGCGACTTGAGGACAGGGGGCATCCAAGAGACCCAGTACTTC
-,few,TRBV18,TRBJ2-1,CASSPSQLQNKQHEQFF,TGTGCCAGCTCACCTAGCCAGCTACAAAATAAGCAACATGAGCAGTTCTTC
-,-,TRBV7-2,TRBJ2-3,CASSYRWAGTSTDTQYF,TGTGCCAGCAGCTATCGTTGGGCGGGTACTAGCACAGATACGCAGTATTTT
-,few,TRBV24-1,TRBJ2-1,CATISRDNEQFF,TGTGCCACCATTTCCAGAGACAATGAGCAGTTCTTC
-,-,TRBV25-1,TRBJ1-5,CASSRSPSNQPQHF,TGTGCCAGCTCTAGGAGCCCTAGCAATCAGCCCCAGCATTTT
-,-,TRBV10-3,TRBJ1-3,CAITQGRGSGNTIYF,TGTGCCATCACCCAGGGGAGAGGCTCTGGAAACACCATATATTTT
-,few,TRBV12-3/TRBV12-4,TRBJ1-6,CASSHLGVSRYNSPLHF,TGTGCCAGCAGCCATTTGGGGGTCTCCCGCTATAATTCACCCCTCCACTTT
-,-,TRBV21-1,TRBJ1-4,CASSKESTVTNEKLFF,TGTGCCAGCAGCAAAGAGTCTACGGTAACAAATGAAAAACTGTTTTTT
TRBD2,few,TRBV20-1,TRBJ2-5,CSARGGAETQYF,TGCAGTGCTCGCGGGGGGGCAGAGACCCAGTACTTC
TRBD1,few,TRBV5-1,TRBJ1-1,CASSSAGGLNTEAFF,TGCGCCAGCAGCAGCGCAGGGGGATTGAACACTGAAGCTTTCTTT
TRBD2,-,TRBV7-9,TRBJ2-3,CASSASSGGVDTQYF,TGTGCCAGCAGCGCAAGTAGCGGGGGCGTAGATACGCAGTATTTT
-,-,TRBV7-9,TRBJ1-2,CASSLGGNNYGYTF,TGTGCCAGCAGCTTAGGGGGGAACAACTATGGCTACACCTTC
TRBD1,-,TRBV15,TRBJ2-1,CATSRGVTGASSYNEQFF,TGTGCCACCAGCAGAGGTGTTACAGGGGCAAGCTCCTACAATGAGCAGTTCTTC
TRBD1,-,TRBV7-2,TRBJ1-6,CASSFRTGNSPLHF,TGTGCCAGCAGCTTTAGGACAGGGAATTCACCCCTCCACTTT
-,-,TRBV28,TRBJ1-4,CASSLRYRNEKLFF,TGTGCCAGCAGTTTACGGTATAGGAATGAAAAACTGTTTTTT
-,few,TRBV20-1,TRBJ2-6,CSARGSHRAGANVLTF,TGCAGTGCTAGGGGATCACACAGGGCTGGGGCCAACGTCCTGACTTTC
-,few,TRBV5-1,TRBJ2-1,CASRPGSGQYDEQFF,TGCGCCAGCAGACCCGGTTCAGGGCAATACGATGAGCAGTTCTTC
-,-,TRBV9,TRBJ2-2,CASSVVETGTGELFF,TGTGCCAGCAGCGTAGTAGAGACGGGTACCGGGGAGCTGTTTTTT
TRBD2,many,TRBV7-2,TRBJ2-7,CASSLAPSSGGSLSYEQYF,TGTGCCAGCAGCTTAGCTCCGTCTAGCGGGGGGTCACTCTCCTACGAGCAGTACTTC
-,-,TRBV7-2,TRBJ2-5,CASSPRASQETQYF,TGTGCCAGCAGCCCCCGGGCCAGTCAAGAGACCCAGTACTTC
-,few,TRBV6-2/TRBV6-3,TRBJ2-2,CASSYSWPAATGELFF,TGTGCCAGCAGTTACTCCTGGCCGGCGGCCACCGGGGAGCTGTTTTTT
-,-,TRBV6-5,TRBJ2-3,CASSYSPGATDTQYF,TGTGCCAGCAGTTACAGTCCAGGGGCCACAGATACGCAGTATTTT